These 18 T cell receptor beta chains originate from one sample sequenced in a study of T cell responses to AZD1222 COVID-19 vaccine. The protocol was immunoSEQ multiplex PCR, while the TCRdb copy is restricted to in-frame clones and leaves out a portion. The profile shows about 93,000 clones, 75% to 90% of them singletons. Here the sequenced sample was peripheral blood, taken 28 days after the second AZD1222 dose. Receptors were obtained from an adult who received the AZD1222 COVID-19 vaccine.

This clone has a single count. V gene TRBV7-9 combines with J gene TRBJ2-1, with D perhaps given as TRBD1 or TRBD2 (5 bases each). Looked up from germline, CDR1 is SEHNR and CDR2 is FQNEAQ (reference sequence). This CDR3 has 15 amino acids. Trimming took off 5 bases at V and 0 bases at J, with 11 bases between the two ends. CDR3 in DNA: TGTGCCAGCAGCGGGGGAACGAGCTCCTACAATGAGCAGTTCTTC. Translation gives CASSGGTSSYNEQFF.

Details on this clone: The junction departs from germline at one end; a sequencing error may be responsible. The DNA for the CDR3 is TGTGCTAGCAGCTTAGCTAGCGGGTCCACCGGGGAGCTGTTTTTT. This translates into CASSLASGSTGELFF. The genes are TRBV7-7 and TRBJ2-2; 8 positions match TRBD2. The CDR3 runs to 15 residues. CDR1 SSHAT and CDR2 FNYEAQ come from the germline V gene (reference sequence). Based on the CDR3 plus reference TRBV7-7 and TRBJ2-2, the full variable domain is GAGVSQSPRYKVTKRGQDVTLRCDPISSHATLYWYQQALGQGPEFLTYFNYEAQPDKSGLPSDRFSAERPEGSISTLTIQRTEQRDSAMYRCASSLASGSTGELFFGEGSRLTVL.

J is TRBJ2-3 and V is TRBV7-6; 8 bases match TRBD2. This CDR3 spans 15 amino acids. CDR1 SGHVS and CDR2 FNYEAQ come from the germline V gene. V lost 1 base and J lost 4; bases outside the gene matches: 4. CDR3 protein: CASSLGGSGADTQYF. DNA of the CDR3: TGTGCCAGCAGCTTAGGGGGTAGCGGGGCAGATACGCAGTATTTT. The variable domain in full, completed from reference TRBV7-6 and TRBJ2-3, reads GAGVSQSPRYKVTKRGQDVALRCDPISGHVSLYWYRQALGQGPEFLTYFNYEAQQDKSGLPNDRFSAERPEGSISTLTIQRTEQRDSAMYRCASSLGGSGADTQYFGPGTRLTVL.

The chain recombines TRBV7-8 with TRBJ2-6; D remains unclear. V lost 6 bases and J 0 bases, leaving 9 bases between the germline ends. The length of the CDR3 is 15 residues. Germline CDR1 SGHVS, CDR2 FQNEAQ. CDR3 sequence (DNA): TGTGCCAGCAGTACTGGGGACTCTGGGGCCAACGTCCTGACTTTC. Its protein product is CASSTGDSGANVLTF.

The chain joins TRBV2 to TRBJ2-3; 8 bases fit TRBD2. Germline CDR1 SNHLY, CDR2 FYNNEI. Unmatched junction bases numbered 10, after V lost 6 bases and J lost 5 bases. The CDR3 covers 15 residues. The CDR3 here is CASRPGTRGGDTQYF. The CDR3, as DNA: TGTGCCAGCAGGCCAGGGACTAGAGGGGGAGATACGCAGTATTTT.

The chain carries TRBV29-1 and TRBJ2-3, with a tentative D call TRBD2 (6 bases). CDR1 is SQVTM, CDR2 ANQGSEA, per germline. This CDR3 has 13 amino acids. V was clipped by 5 bases and J by 1 base, with 10 bases between them. CDR3 residues: CSVPGTGTDTQYF. The DNA of the CDR3 is TGCAGCGTTCCAGGGACTGGCACAGATACGCAGTATTTT.

This clone occurred a few times. The chain couples TRBV7-9 to TRBJ2-7, with D perhaps TRBD1 (6 bases). Trimming removed 3 bases at V and 2 bases at J, with 11 bases between. The CDR3 loop spans 14 amino acids. The germline V gene has CDR1 SEHNR and CDR2 FQNEAQ (reference sequence). The chain's CDR3 is CASSLTGQTYEQYF. CDR3 in DNA: TGTGCCAGCAGCTTGACAGGTCAAACCTACGAGCAGTACTTC.

This clone has a single count. V is TRBV2 and J is TRBJ2-1, with 12 bases lining up with TRBD1. The V gene's germline CDR1 is SNHLY and CDR2 FYNNEI. This CDR3 comprises 14 residues. V dropped 7 bases and J dropped 6; count of bases not matched to a gene: 4. For the CDR3, the DNA is TGTGCCAGCACCGGGACAGGGGGCCTCAATGAGCAGTTCTTC. It encodes CASTGTGGLNEQFF.

This clone occurred once. V gene TRBV7-9 combines with J gene TRBJ1-4, with D unclear. Germline CDR1 and CDR2: SEHNR and FQNEAQ (reference sequence). CDR3 length: 11 amino acids. V lost 2 bases and J lost 8, with 3 bases in between. CDR3 DNA sequence: TGTGCCAGCAGCTTAAGAGAAAAACTGTTTTTT. Amino acid sequence: CASSLREKLFF.

This clone was recorded once. This chain joins TRBV11-3 and TRBJ2-2, with D perhaps TRBD2 (6 bases). The ends were cut back, 5 bases at V and 5 bases at J, with 12 bases in the middle. Germline V gene lookup returns CDR1 SGHNT and CDR2 YENEEA. The CDR3 has 14 amino acids. For the CDR3, the DNA is TGTGCCAGCAGCATATCCGGGACTACCGGGGAGCTGTTTTTT. Translating it yields CASSISGTTGELFF.

The V and J genes are TRBV19 and TRBJ2-2; a weak D match, TRBD2 (7 bases). Germline CDR1 LNHDA, CDR2 SQIVND (reference sequence). Trimming pared 3 bases from V and 2 bases from J, leaving 10 bases between. The CDR3 runs to 15 residues. CDR3 loop: CASSIRGGNTGELFF. The DNA of the CDR3 is TGTGCCAGTAGTATTAGGGGGGGAAACACCGGGGAGCTGTTTTTT.

The chain carries TRBV30 and TRBJ1-5; 7 positions match TRBD1. CDR1 and CDR2 from the germline V gene are GTSNPN and SVGIG (reference sequence). CDR3 length equals 14 residues. V was pared by 4 bases and J by 0 bases, with 3 bases of the junction left unmatched. CDR3 in DNA: TGTGCCTGGAAAGGGACAGATAGCAATCAGCCCCAGCATTTT. This encodes CAWKGTDSNQPQHF.

V is TRBV6-6 and J is TRBJ2-7; no clear D gene. The CDR3 is made up of 11 amino acids. V dropped 10 bases and J dropped 4 bases, with 11 bases sitting between them. The germline CDR1 and CDR2 sequences are MNHNY and SVGAGI (reference sequence). CDR3 sequence reads: CATRAPYEQYF. For the CDR3, the DNA is TGTGCCACCCGAGCCCCTTACGAGCAGTACTTC.

This chain joins TRBV7-9 and TRBJ2-3, with no clear D. Deletions cut 1 base from V and 0 bases from J, with 5 bases between. Germline V lookup: CDR1 SEHNR, CDR2 FQNEAQ (reference sequence). The CDR3 totals 14 residues. The CDR3 here is CASSLVSSTDTQYF. The DNA for the CDR3 is TGTGCCAGCAGCTTAGTGAGTAGCACAGATACGCAGTATTTT.

The genes are TRBV2 and TRBJ2-3; 10 bases match TRBD2. Germline-derived CDR1 and CDR2 are SNHLY and FYNNEI. V lost 8 bases and J lost 2; bases outside the gene matches: 4. This CDR3 is built from 14 residues. The CDR3 nucleotides read TGTGCCAGCTGCCTAGCGGGAGTCACAGATACGCAGTATTTT. Encoded protein: CASCLAGVTDTQYF. The whole variable domain, filled in from reference TRBV2 and TRBJ2-3, reads EPEVTQTPSHQVTQMGQEVILRCVPISNHLYFYWYRQILGQKVEFLVSFYNNEISEKSEIFDDQFSVERPDGSNFTLKIRSTKLEDSAMYFCASCLAGVTDTQYFGPGTRLTVL.

This chain uses TRBV7-2 with TRBJ2-3; a possible D gene is TRBD2 (5 bases). Germline CDR1 and CDR2: SGHTA and FQGNSA. Trimming cost V 1 base and J 1 base, with 9 bases left between them. The CDR3 is 15 amino acids. CDR3 in amino acids: CASSLEADGTDTQYF. DNA for the CDR3: TGTGCCAGCAGCTTAGAAGCGGACGGCACAGATACGCAGTATTTT.

The DNA for the CDR3 is TGTGCCAGTAGTATTCCCCCCCTTCACAGGGAAGTTGGCAATCAGCCCCAGCATTTT. This encodes CASSIPPLHREVGNQPQHF. The chain is built from TRBV19 and TRBJ1-5; weak D call: TRBD1 (6 bases). This CDR3 contains 19 residues. Trimming pared 3 bases from V and 2 bases from J, leaving 23 bases between. Germline CDR1 is LNHDA and CDR2 is SQIVND (reference sequence). Full variable domain (rest looked up from reference TRBV19 and TRBJ1-5): DGGITQSPKYLFRKEGQNVTLSCEQNLNHDAMYWYRQDPGQGLRLIYYSQIVNDFQKGDIAEGYSVSREKKESFPLTVTSAQKNPTAFYLCASSIPPLHREVGNQPQHFGDGTRLSIL.

The genes are TRBV11-3 and TRBJ2-7; D unresolved. The CDR3 extends over 11 amino acids. V was cut by 7 bases and J by 4 bases, with 8 bases left in between. From germline, CDR1 is SGHNT and CDR2 YENEEA. The CDR3, as DNA: TGTGCCAGCAAAATCGGATACGAGCAGTACTTC. Protein sequence: CASKIGYEQYF.